This T cell receptor beta chain was sequenced in a study of lymphopenia after photon versus proton radiotherapy (dated by TCRdb to between 2018 and 2021). A note on the overall study: The immunological effects of photon versus proton radiation therapy were compared in patients with gastrointestinal tumors who developed high-grade lymphopenia. The cohort comprised 20 patients with gastrointestinal tumors who received either photon or proton therapy and then developed lymphopenia. The study was designed to characterize how the impact on the immune system differs between the two radiation modalities.

With respect to this clone: The antigen this receptor binds is unknown. No much larger clonotype is one base removed from it; base qualities were not supplied.

Preparation of the library involved the immunoSEQ multiplex PCR assay. Alongside multiparametric flow cytometry, deep sequencing of rearranged TCR beta loci was used to profile the T cell repertoires. TCRdb stores this immuneACCESS table with in-frame sequences only. Part of the clones is absent; in the studies checked, under half of the shortfall reflects unresolved V genes, and no reason is known for the rest. The sample table records more than 5,500 clones; roughly 80% of these occur just once. The top ten clones comprise 51% of the sample. CDR1 and CDR2 (SQVTM, ANQGSEA) derive from the germline V gene. The CDR3 runs 12 residues from the cysteine to the phenylalanine. Of the read, only the CDR3 DNA is kept; its 36 bases are in frame from base 1. V gives up 4 bases and J gives up 1 base, and the segment between their germline ends measures 7 bases. On the study overall, not on this receptor specifically: The survival association was examined only in patients who died, and the authors described better survival with proton therapy as a possibility, not as a demonstrated result. Across the cohort, an inverse correlation was found between a larger post-nadir drop in TCR diversity and overall survival time among patients who died. Proton-treated patients stayed relatively stable during treatment, while photon-treated patients lost naive T cells and TCR diversity and gained effector/memory populations. After the lymphocyte count nadir, photon-treated repertoires showed oligoclonal expansion, especially of CD8+ Temra cells, which drove the drop in diversity.

The specimen was peripheral blood, collected from a patient treated with photon-based radiotherapy. The source is a man aged 25-40 years with gastric cancer. Recombination joined TRBV29-1 with TRBJ1-1; there is no confident call for the D gene. Read as DNA, the sequence is TGCAGCGTTGGCGAACAGAACACTGAAGCTTTCTTT. Protein translation: CSVGEQNTEAFF.